The 28 T cell receptor beta chains listed next were all sequenced from one sample in a study of blood T cell repertoires in COVID-19. Profiled with immunoSEQ multiplex PCR; TCRdb holds only in-frame clones, not every one. Of roughly 350,000 clones in the sample, 70% to 90% were seen once. Sequenced: peripheral blood. The receptors stem from a woman in her forties or fifties with active or convalescent COVID-19.

A single count supports this clone. The chain links TRBV15 to TRBJ1-2; D gene uncertain. The length of the CDR3 is 14 residues. Germline V gene data show CDR1 as LNHNV and CDR2 as YYDKDF (reference sequence). V was clipped by 3 bases and J by 5 bases, with 13 bases between them. The CDR3 nucleotides are TGTGCCACCAGCAGGGTTCAGGTAGATTATGGCTACACCTTC. It yields the protein CATSRVQVDYGYTF.

The chain joins TRBV3-1 (or the pseudogene TRBV3-2) to TRBJ2-3; a weak D match, TRBD1 (6 bases). V was clipped by 4 bases and J by 2 bases, with 13 bases between them. CDR1 and CDR2 from the germline V gene are LGHDT and YNNKEL (reference sequence). This CDR3 contains 15 residues. CDR3 DNA: TGTGCCAGCAGCCCACGGGACACTTACACAGATACGCAGTATTTT. It translates to CASSPRDTYTDTQYF.

This clone was observed a single time. This could be a read error, since a much larger clone is one nucleotide away. This chain connects TRBV25-1 to TRBJ1-1; no reliable D call. CDR1 and CDR2 (germline): MGHDK, SYGVNS. Deletions cut 4 bases from V and 1 base from J, with 4 bases between. CDR3 length: 12 residues. The DNA for the CDR3 is TGTGCCAGCAGTGTCGGGAACACTGAAGCTTTCTTT. The encoded protein is CASSVGNTEAFF.

This chain links TRBV27 with TRBJ2-7; TRBD1 matches 7 bases. CDR3 length: 14 amino acids. Germline V gene lookup returns CDR1 MNHEY and CDR2 SMNVEV (reference sequence). Trimming cost V 3 bases and J 2 bases; bases outside gene matches: 4. This chain's CDR3 is CASSFRQGAYEQYF. The CDR3 DNA reads as TGTGCCAGCAGTTTTAGACAGGGAGCCTACGAGCAGTACTTC.

The CDR3 protein is CASSPDLLAANEQFF. DNA of the CDR3: TGCGCCAGCAGCCCTGACCTACTAGCGGCCAATGAGCAGTTCTTC. This chain connects TRBV4-3 to TRBJ2-1; 8 positions match TRBD2. Trimming cost V 4 bases and J 6 bases; bases outside gene matches: 8. CDR3 length: 15 amino acids. Germline lookup yields CDR1 LGHNA and CDR2 YSLEER.

The chain carries TRBV7-9 and TRBJ1-1; 8 bases align to TRBD1. The CDR3 extends over 14 amino acids. The germline gives CDR1 SEHNR, CDR2 FQNEAQ (reference sequence). Trimming took 4 bases from V and 0 from J; bases not matched to a gene: 1. This CDR3 is CASSSGQVNTEAFF. CDR3 DNA: TGTGCCAGCAGCTCGGGACAGGTGAACACTGAAGCTTTCTTT.

The chain uses TRBV27 and TRBJ2-7; 10 bases align to TRBD1. Per germline, CDR1 MNHEY and CDR2 SMNVEV (reference sequence). J was trimmed by 2 bases and V by 2 bases; bases with no gene match: 0. The CDR3 is 14 amino acids. CDR3 in DNA: TGTGCCAGCAGTTTAGGGACAGGGGCCTACGAGCAGTACTTC. Residues: CASSLGTGAYEQYF.

This chain connects TRBV10-3 to TRBJ2-1; perhaps TRBD2 as D (5 bases). Germline V lookup: CDR1 ENHRY, CDR2 SYGVKD. CDR3 length: 15 residues. Trimming stripped 4 bases from V and 6 bases from J, with 16 bases between. The CDR3 nucleotides read TGTGCCATCAGTGGAGGGCAGGCCTTAACCAATGAGCAGTTCTTC. It is translated as CAISGGQALTNEQFF.

The chain employs TRBV7-3 and TRBJ1-2; a possible D gene is TRBD1 (5 bases). Per germline, CDR1 SGHTA and CDR2 FQGTGA. The ends were cut back, 4 bases at V and 3 bases at J, with 9 bases in the middle. The CDR3 has 13 amino acids. CDR3 amino acids: CASSYDSHYGYTF. For the CDR3, the DNA is TGTGCCAGCAGCTACGACAGCCACTATGGCTACACCTTC. Looking up the rest from reference TRBV7-3 and TRBJ1-2 gives the full variable domain: GAGVSQTPSNKVTEKGKYVELRCDPISGHTALYWYRQSLGQGPEFLIYFQGTGAADDSGLPNDRFFAVRPEGSVSTLKIQRTERGDSAVYLCASSYDSHYGYTFGSGTRLTVV.

The chain's CDR3 is CASTYGGSTENEQFF. The CDR3 nucleotides are TGTGCCAGCACCTACGGGGGGAGTACGGAGAATGAGCAGTTCTTC. The rearrangement uses TRBV28 and TRBJ2-1; the match to TRBD2 covers 7 bases. Germline-derived CDR1 and CDR2 are MDHEN and SYDVKM. V shed 7 bases and J 7 bases; nucleotides not matched to a gene: 13. This CDR3 is built from 15 residues.

The chain joins TRBV20-1 to TRBJ1-2, with 7 bases lining up with TRBD1. The CDR3 totals 11 residues. The J segment lost 6 bases and the V segment lost 6 bases, leaving 4 bases of the junction unmatched. CDR1 is DFQATT and CDR2 is SNEGSKA in the germline V gene (reference sequence). This chain's CDR3 is CSAVGTDGYTF. In DNA, the CDR3 is TGCAGTGCCGTGGGGACAGATGGCTACACCTTC.

This chain joins TRBV4-1 and TRBJ1-2; TRBD1 might be the D (5 bases). Germline V lookup: CDR1 MGHRA, CDR2 YSYEKL. The CDR3 consists of 16 residues. The V and J ends lost 3 bases and 8 bases respectively, with 22 bases between them. The CDR3, as DNA: TGCGCCAGCAGCCACGAACCAGGGAGGCTTACCGACGGCTACACCTTC. It codes for CASSHEPGRLTDGYTF.

This clone was seen a few times. The chain recombines TRBV10-3 with TRBJ2-7; 9 positions agree with TRBD1. J lost 5 bases, V lost 2 bases, and 4 bases had no gene match. The CDR3 contains 14 residues. The V gene's germline CDR1 is ENHRY and CDR2 SYGVKD. For the CDR3, the DNA is TGTGCCATCAGTGAGGGACAGGGGAGCCACGAGCAGTACTTC. It specifies CAISEGQGSHEQYF.

The gene calls are TRBV9 and TRBJ2-3; D possibly corresponds to TRBD1 (5 bases). Trimming took 0 bases from V and 3 from J, leaving 11 bases between them. CDR3 length equals 15 residues. Germline loops: CDR1 SGDLS, CDR2 YYNGEE. The CDR3 sequence: CASSVAPPGTDTQYF. The CDR3 DNA reads as TGTGCCAGCAGCGTAGCCCCACCAGGGACAGATACGCAGTATTTT.

Of note for this clone: The same CDR3 also results from other DNA sequences found in this sample. V is TRBV12-3 or TRBV12-4 and J is TRBJ1-4; 8 bases line up with TRBD1. The length of the CDR3 is 13 residues. With 6 bases clipped from V and 7 bases from J, the junction kept 4 bases outside the gene matches. CDR3 in amino acids: CASSRGRGEKLFF. Here the CDR3 DNA reads TGTGCCAGCAGCAGGGGGCGAGGTGAAAAACTGTTTTTT.

The chain uses TRBV6-1 and TRBJ1-5; maybe TRBD1 (6 bases). The CDR3 extends over 15 amino acids. The V gene's germline CDR1 is MNHNS and CDR2 SASEGT. Trimming took 6 bases from V and 6 from J, leaving 18 bases between them. CDR3 region: CASSSGHSLGQPQHF. The CDR3 nucleotides read TGTGCCAGCAGCTCGGGACACTCCCTAGGTCAGCCCCAGCATTTT.

The V and J genes are TRBV14 and TRBJ1-2; TRBD1 agrees at 10 bases. This CDR3 is built from 16 residues. Germline CDR1 and CDR2: SGHDN and FVKESK. With 0 bases clipped from V and 5 bases from J, the junction kept 6 bases outside the gene matches. CDR3 coding DNA: TGTGCCAGCAGCCAAGATTTTGGGACAGGGGTTTATGGCTACACCTTC. It encodes CASSQDFGTGVYGYTF.

The table lists this clone with a count of one. The CDR3 is CATGHAYEQYF. In DNA form, the CDR3 reads TGTGCCACCGGACATGCCTACGAGCAGTACTTC. This chain uses TRBV10-3 with TRBJ2-7, with a tentative D call TRBD1 (5 bases). This CDR3 contains 11 residues. Trimming removed 10 bases at V and 2 bases at J, with 9 bases between. Germline loops: CDR1 ENHRY, CDR2 SYGVKD.

This clone was observed once. The chain employs TRBV6-4 and TRBJ2-1; 7 bases line up with TRBD2. In germline, CDR1 is MRHNA, CDR2 SNTAGT. The CDR3 has 14 residues. Trimming took 9 bases from V and 3 from J; bases not matched to a gene: 8. CDR3 nucleotides: TGTGCCAGGTCTGGGAGGGCAGGCTACAATGAGCAGTTCTTC. Translated, it gives CARSGRAGYNEQFF.

The chain recombines TRBV10-3 with TRBJ1-3; TRBD1 matches at 9 bases. With V trimmed by 0 bases and J by 3 bases, 0 bases remained unmatched. The germline V gene encodes CDR1 ENHRY and CDR2 SYGVKD. There are 15 residues in the CDR3. CDR3 sequence: CAISESTGGGNTIYF. The CDR3 nucleotides are TGTGCCATCAGTGAGTCGACAGGGGGTGGAAACACCATATATTTT.

The J gene is TRBJ1-2, the V gene TRBV28; 7 bases fit TRBD1. V shed 6 bases, J shed 2 bases, and the junction held 15 bases outside the gene matches. In germline, CDR1 is MDHEN, CDR2 SYDVKM. The CDR3 has 17 residues. The CDR3 coding sequence is TGTGCCAGCAGCACCACAGGGGACTCTGTGAAAAACTATGGCTACACCTTC. The encoded protein is CASSTTGDSVKNYGYTF.

V is TRBV5-1 and J is TRBJ2-3; unclear D gene. V was trimmed by 1 base and J by 3 bases, leaving 15 bases between them. The CDR3 length is 16 residues. Germline CDR1 and CDR2: SGHRS and YFSETQ. CDR3 nucleotide sequence: TGCGCCAGCAGCTTGCTTCCGGGTAGTGGGACAGATACGCAGTATTTT. It yields the protein CASSLLPGSGTDTQYF.

The chain links TRBV19 to TRBJ1-4; 9 bases map to TRBD1. The V gene end was trimmed by 6 bases and the J gene end by 8 bases; junction bases not matched to a gene: 10. Germline CDR1 is LNHDA and CDR2 is SQIVND (reference sequence). The CDR3 is 15 residues long. DNA for the CDR3: TGTGCCAGTAGCGAAGGGACAGGGACCTCGGAAAAACTGTTTTTT. Its translation is CASSEGTGTSEKLFF.

This clone has only one observation. The chain links TRBV5-1 to TRBJ2-5; TRBD1 might be the D (7 bases). The CDR3 spans 14 residues. Germline V gives CDR1 SGHRS, CDR2 YFSETQ. V was trimmed by 0 bases and J by 5 bases, leaving 11 bases between them. CDR3 DNA: TGCGCCAGCAGCTTGGAAGCAGGGGGGGAGACCCAGTACTTC. As protein: CASSLEAGGETQYF.

The chain is built from TRBV18 and TRBJ1-6; tentatively, D is TRBD1 (5 bases). CDR1 and CDR2 (germline): KGHSH, LQKENI. There are 17 residues in the CDR3. Trimming pared 1 base from V and 6 bases from J, leaving 16 bases between. As DNA, the CDR3 is TGTGCCAGCTCACCACGAGCGCAGGGTGGGTTTAATTCACCCCTCCACTTT. Its translation is CASSPRAQGGFNSPLHF.

The rearrangement joins TRBV6-5 to TRBJ2-1; maybe TRBD1 (7 bases). The CDR3 loop spans 14 amino acids. The ends were cut back, 6 bases at V and 6 bases at J, with 15 bases in the middle. In germline, CDR1 is MNHEY, CDR2 SVGAGI. CDR3 protein: CASSAGQRFNEQFF. For the CDR3, the DNA is TGTGCCAGCAGCGCGGGACAGCGATTCAATGAGCAGTTCTTC.

The rearrangement joins TRBV15 to TRBJ2-7; TRBD1 might be the D (5 bases). V was trimmed by 0 bases and J by 2 bases, leaving 8 bases between them. Germline lookup yields CDR1 LNHNV and CDR2 YYDKDF (reference sequence). CDR3 length: 14 residues. The CDR3 DNA is TGTGCCACCAGCAGAGATGTAGGGGCCTACGAGCAGTACTTC. Protein sequence: CATSRDVGAYEQYF.

The chain joins TRBV28 to TRBJ2-7, with 8 bases fitting TRBD1. Germline V gene lookup returns CDR1 MDHEN and CDR2 SYDVKM. The CDR3 has 15 amino acids. With 6 bases clipped from V and 7 bases from J, the junction kept 14 bases outside the gene matches. The CDR3 region has the DNA TGTGCCAGCAGCTCAGGGGGCTCGGGTTTCTGGGAGCAGTACTTC. It codes for CASSSGGSGFWEQYF.